These 15 T cell receptor beta chains were all obtained from the same sample, sequenced in a study of blood T cell repertoires in COVID-19. Generated by immunoSEQ multiplex PCR, the TCRdb table keeps only in-frame clones and is missing some. Of approximately 65,000 clones listed, over 85% are singletons. Material for sequencing was peripheral blood. The receptors shown here come from a man between 65 and 85 years old with active COVID-19.

This chain links TRBV28 with TRBJ2-5; 11 positions match TRBD1. This CDR3 is built from 14 residues. V lost 7 bases to trimming and J lost 5 bases; unmatched junction nucleotides: 6. In germline, CDR1 is MDHEN, CDR2 SYDVKM. The CDR3 loop is CASTRTGGWETQYF. In nucleotides, the CDR3 is TGTGCCAGCACCCGGACAGGGGGCTGGGAGACCCAGTACTTC.

This rearrangement joins TRBV7-2 to TRBJ1-1; 7 positions agree with TRBD1. Germline V lookup: CDR1 SGHTA, CDR2 FQGNSA. Losses at the gene ends were 8 bases for V and 11 bases for J; bases not matched to a gene: 14. The CDR3 contains 13 residues. CDR3 in DNA: TGTGCCAGCCGAGCTACCGGGACAGTTGTTGCTTTCTTT. Its protein product is CASRATGTVVAFF.

The chain couples TRBV3-1 (or the pseudogene TRBV3-2) to TRBJ2-2, with 7 bases aligning to TRBD2. Germline-derived CDR1 and CDR2 are LGHDT and YNNKEL (reference sequence). V was pared by 1 base and J by 5 bases, with 25 bases of the junction left unmatched. The CDR3 totals 22 residues. The CDR3 reads CASSQGEGRTFFRSSRTGELFF. The CDR3 DNA reads as TGTGCCAGCAGCCAAGGGGAGGGCAGGACGTTTTTTCGGTCGAGTAGAACCGGGGAGCTGTTTTTT.

This clone came up once. The chain has TRBV6-1 and TRBJ2-6; 7 bases agree with TRBD1. V shed 1 base and J 0 bases; nucleotides not matched to a gene: 3. Germline V lookup: CDR1 MNHNS, CDR2 SASEGT. The CDR3 is 17 residues long. CDR3 sequence (DNA): TGTGCCAGCAGTGAAGTAGCAGGGGGCTCTGGGGCCAACGTCCTGACTTTC. The encoded protein is CASSEVAGGSGANVLTF.

The chain carries TRBV19 and TRBJ2-5, with D possibly TRBD1 on 6 matching bases. Per the germline V gene, CDR1 is LNHDA and CDR2 is SQIVND (reference sequence). The ends were cut back, 5 bases at V and 5 bases at J, with 15 bases in the middle. This CDR3 is 14 amino acids long. The CDR3 DNA sequence: TGTGCCAGTAGTGTCGACAGGCTTACGGAGACCCAGTACTTC. It yields the protein CASSVDRLTETQYF.

The rearrangement links TRBV6-5 to TRBJ1-2, with a possible D match to TRBD1 (6 bases). Germline loops: CDR1 MNHEY, CDR2 SVGAGI. Deletions cut 6 bases from V and 4 bases from J, with 15 bases between. This CDR3 comprises 14 residues. Here the CDR3 DNA reads TGTGCCAGCAGATCCACAGGGCTGAGCTATGGCTACACCTTC. Its protein is CASRSTGLSYGYTF.

The gene calls are TRBV19 and TRBJ2-4, with D uncertain. Germline V gene data show CDR1 as LNHDA and CDR2 as SQIVND (reference sequence). V lost 5 bases, J lost 5 bases, and 13 bases lay in between. The CDR3 is 14 residues long. The CDR3 loop reads CASSPPGAENIQYF. CDR3 bases: TGTGCCAGTAGTCCGCCGGGTGCGGAAAACATTCAGTACTTC.

The J gene is TRBJ2-2, the V gene TRBV10-1, with TRBD1 matching over 9 bases. This CDR3 has 13 amino acids. V shed 6 bases, J shed 6 bases, and the junction held 2 bases outside the gene matches. CDR1 and CDR2 from the germline V gene are WNHNN and SYGVQD (reference sequence). CDR3 coding DNA: TGCGCCAGCAGGGGACAGGGACCCGGGGAGCTGTTTTTT. Translating it yields CASRGQGPGELFF.

The chain couples TRBV2 to TRBJ1-1, with D perhaps matching TRBD1 (6 bases). The ends were cut back, 7 bases at V and 2 bases at J, with 20 bases in the middle. There are 16 residues in the CDR3. Germline V gene lookup returns CDR1 SNHLY and CDR2 FYNNEI. In DNA, the CDR3 is TGTGCCAGCAACACACAACAGGGATCTGCCAACACTGAAGCTTTCTTT. Its protein product is CASNTQQGSANTEAFF.

The table lists this clone with a count of one. The V gene is TRBV4-3, the J gene TRBJ2-7, with 10 positions matching TRBD1. Per germline, CDR1 LGHNA and CDR2 YSLEER. The CDR3 covers 15 residues. J lost 3 bases, V lost 4 bases, and 6 bases had no gene match. CDR3: CASSLGQGLGYEQYF. DNA for the CDR3: TGCGCCAGCAGCCTGGGACAGGGGTTAGGCTACGAGCAGTACTTC.

V usage is TRBV28 and J usage is TRBJ1-2, with D possibly being TRBD1 (5 bases). CDR3 length: 16 residues. Trimming took 4 bases from V and 7 from J, leaving 22 bases between them. Germline V gene sequence: CDR1 MDHEN, CDR2 SYDVKM. CDR3: CASSSADGGTLGGYTF. In DNA, the CDR3 is TGTGCCAGCAGTTCCGCCGATGGGGGGACCCTGGGTGGCTACACCTTC.

CDR3 sequence reads: CASSFVETYEQYV. CDR3 nucleotides: TGTGCCAGCAGCTTTGTAGAGACCTACGAGCAGTACGTC. The chain joins TRBV11-2 to TRBJ2-7; D is undetermined. V lost 3 bases to trimming and J lost 2 bases, with 8 bases between them. CDR1 SGHAT and CDR2 FQNNGV come from the germline V gene. This CDR3 has 13 residues.

The sample holds one count of this clone. This chain connects TRBV25-1 to TRBJ1-5; tentative D call: TRBD1 (5 bases). Germline CDR1 and CDR2: MGHDK and SYGVNS. CDR3 length equals 16 residues. V lost 1 base to trimming and J lost 6 bases, with 16 bases between them. The DNA of the CDR3 is TGTGCCAGCAGTGAATCCGGGATCGGAGGGGCTCAGCCCCAGCATTTT. Translation gives CASSESGIGGAQPQHF.

The count of this clone is one. The chain is built from TRBV10-1 and TRBJ2-7; perhaps TRBD1 as D (5 bases). The CDR3 covers 13 residues. Germline CDR1 WNHNN, CDR2 SYGVQD (reference sequence). Between the trimmed V and J ends, which lost 4 bases and 0 bases, there was a span of 7 bases. CDR3 sequence reads: CASSGQNSYEQYV. The CDR3 DNA reads TGCGCCAGCAGTGGACAGAACTCCTACGAGCAGTACGTC.

V gene TRBV3-1 (or the pseudogene TRBV3-2) combines with J gene TRBJ2-2; D perhaps matches TRBD2 (5 bases). The CDR3 sequence is 15 residues long. The V end was cut by 0 bases, the J end by 2 bases, with 7 bases between. The germline V gene encodes CDR1 LGHDT and CDR2 YNNKEL (reference sequence). The CDR3 bases are TGTGCCAGCAGCCAAGACAGGACTAACACCGGGGAGCTGTTTTTT. Its translation is CASSQDRTNTGELFF.